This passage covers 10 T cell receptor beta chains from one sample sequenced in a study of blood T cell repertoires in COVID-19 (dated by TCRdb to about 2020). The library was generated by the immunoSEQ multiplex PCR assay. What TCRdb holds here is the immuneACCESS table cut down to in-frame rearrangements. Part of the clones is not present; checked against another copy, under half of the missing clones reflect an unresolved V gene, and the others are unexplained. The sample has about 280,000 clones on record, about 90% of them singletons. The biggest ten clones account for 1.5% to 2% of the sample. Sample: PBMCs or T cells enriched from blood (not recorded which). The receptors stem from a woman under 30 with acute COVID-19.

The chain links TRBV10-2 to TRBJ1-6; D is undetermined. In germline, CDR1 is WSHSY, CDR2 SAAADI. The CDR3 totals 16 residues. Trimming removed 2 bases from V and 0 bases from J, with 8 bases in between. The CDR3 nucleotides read TGCGCCAGCAGTGAGGCGGCTAGCTCCTATAATTCACCCCTCCACTTT. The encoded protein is CASSEAASSYNSPLHF.

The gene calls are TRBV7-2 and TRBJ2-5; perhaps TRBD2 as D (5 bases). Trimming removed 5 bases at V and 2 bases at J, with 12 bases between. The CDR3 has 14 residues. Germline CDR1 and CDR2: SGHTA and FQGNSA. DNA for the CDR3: TGTGCCAGCAGCAGAGGGCCGCAACAAGAGACCCAGTACTTC. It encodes CASSRGPQQETQYF.

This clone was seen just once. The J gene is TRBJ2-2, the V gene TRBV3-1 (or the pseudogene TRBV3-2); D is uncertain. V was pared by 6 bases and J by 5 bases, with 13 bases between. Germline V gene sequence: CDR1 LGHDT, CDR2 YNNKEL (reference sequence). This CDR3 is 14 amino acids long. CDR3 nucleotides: TGTGCCAGCAGTCGAGGCGCGAGGACCGGGGAGCTGTTTTTT. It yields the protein CASSRGARTGELFF.

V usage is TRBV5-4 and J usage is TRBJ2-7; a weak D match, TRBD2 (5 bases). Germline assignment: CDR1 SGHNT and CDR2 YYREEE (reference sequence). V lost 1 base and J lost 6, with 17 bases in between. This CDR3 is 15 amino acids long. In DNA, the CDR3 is TGTGCCAGCAGCTTGAAACCCGGGATAAGTTTCGAGCAGTACTTC. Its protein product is CASSLKPGISFEQYF.

Written as DNA, the CDR3 is TGTGCCACCAGCAGAGGGGGGGGAGTCTCCTACAATGAGCAGTTCTTC. Encoded protein: CATSRGGGVSYNEQFF. The chain recombines TRBV15 with TRBJ2-1; 7 nucleotides match TRBD2. The CDR3 length is 16 residues. V was clipped by 1 base and J by 0 bases; unmatched bases: 3. CDR1 and CDR2 (germline): LNHNV, YYDKDF (reference sequence).

CDR3 nucleotides: TGCAGCGGACTGACAGGGGACCCTGAAGCTTTCTTT. Translation gives CSGLTGDPEAFF. This chain joins TRBV29-1 and TRBJ1-1, with 8 bases aligning to TRBD1. This CDR3 contains 12 residues. The germline CDR1 and CDR2 sequences are SQVTM and ANQGSEA. J gave up 6 bases and V 7 bases, and 7 bases lay outside the gene matches.

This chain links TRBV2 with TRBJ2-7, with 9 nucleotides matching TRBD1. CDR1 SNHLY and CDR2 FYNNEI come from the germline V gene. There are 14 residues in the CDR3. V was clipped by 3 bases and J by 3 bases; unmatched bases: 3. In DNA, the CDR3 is TGTGCCAGCAGTGAGACAGGGGGTCTCTACGAGCAGTACTTC. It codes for CASSETGGLYEQYF.

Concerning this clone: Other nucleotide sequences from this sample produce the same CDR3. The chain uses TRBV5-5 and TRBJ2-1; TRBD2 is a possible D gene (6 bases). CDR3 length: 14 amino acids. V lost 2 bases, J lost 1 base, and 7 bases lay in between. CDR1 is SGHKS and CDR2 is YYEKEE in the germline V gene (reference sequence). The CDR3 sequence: CASSFGGSYNEQFF. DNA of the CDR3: TGTGCCAGCAGCTTCGGGGGATCCTACAATGAGCAGTTCTTC.

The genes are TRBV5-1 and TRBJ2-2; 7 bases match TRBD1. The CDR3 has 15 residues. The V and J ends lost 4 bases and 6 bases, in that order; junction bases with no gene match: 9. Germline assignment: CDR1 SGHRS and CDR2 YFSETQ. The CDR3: CASSNGQVVAGELFF. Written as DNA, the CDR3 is TGCGCCAGCAGCAATGGACAGGTCGTGGCCGGGGAGCTGTTTTTT.

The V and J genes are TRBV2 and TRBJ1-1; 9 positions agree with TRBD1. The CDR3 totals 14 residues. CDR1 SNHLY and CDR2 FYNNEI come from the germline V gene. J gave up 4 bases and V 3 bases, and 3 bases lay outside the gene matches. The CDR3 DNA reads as TGTGCCAGCAGTGATAGACAGGGGGTCACTGAAGCTTTCTTT. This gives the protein CASSDRQGVTEAFF.